The clone carrying this T cell receptor beta chain has more than one count but fewer than ten. What it binds is not known. These data originate in a study of glioma-infiltrating T cells. Points from the study as a whole: Above-expected tissue-blood divergence occurred in all gliomas, most in low-grade ones. Only very few CDR3 sequences appeared in both tissue and blood.

The CDR3 loop spans 16 amino acids. In germline, CDR1 is ENHRY, CDR2 SYGVKD. V gave up 2 bases and J gave up 2 bases; unmatched junction bases: 7. TCR alpha and beta CDR3 regions were amplified from RNA using iRepertoire nested multiplex PCR. TCRdb re-derived calls from the multiplex PCR reads in MiXCR, one entry per CDR3 protein. The sample records about 89,000 distinct CDR3 sequences, 20% to 25% being singletons. The rearrangement joins TRBV10-3 to TRBJ2-5; 8 bases align to TRBD2. The clonotype originates from a human donor with low-grade glioma or glioblastoma, undergoing nonglioma brain surgery, or in good health (not recorded which). The sequenced sample was glioma tissue, nonneoplastic brain tissue, or PBMCs (not recorded which). CDR3 DNA: TGTGCCATCAGTGAGAGTGAACTAGCGGCACAAGAGACCCAGTACTTC. Its protein product is CAISESELAAQETQYF.